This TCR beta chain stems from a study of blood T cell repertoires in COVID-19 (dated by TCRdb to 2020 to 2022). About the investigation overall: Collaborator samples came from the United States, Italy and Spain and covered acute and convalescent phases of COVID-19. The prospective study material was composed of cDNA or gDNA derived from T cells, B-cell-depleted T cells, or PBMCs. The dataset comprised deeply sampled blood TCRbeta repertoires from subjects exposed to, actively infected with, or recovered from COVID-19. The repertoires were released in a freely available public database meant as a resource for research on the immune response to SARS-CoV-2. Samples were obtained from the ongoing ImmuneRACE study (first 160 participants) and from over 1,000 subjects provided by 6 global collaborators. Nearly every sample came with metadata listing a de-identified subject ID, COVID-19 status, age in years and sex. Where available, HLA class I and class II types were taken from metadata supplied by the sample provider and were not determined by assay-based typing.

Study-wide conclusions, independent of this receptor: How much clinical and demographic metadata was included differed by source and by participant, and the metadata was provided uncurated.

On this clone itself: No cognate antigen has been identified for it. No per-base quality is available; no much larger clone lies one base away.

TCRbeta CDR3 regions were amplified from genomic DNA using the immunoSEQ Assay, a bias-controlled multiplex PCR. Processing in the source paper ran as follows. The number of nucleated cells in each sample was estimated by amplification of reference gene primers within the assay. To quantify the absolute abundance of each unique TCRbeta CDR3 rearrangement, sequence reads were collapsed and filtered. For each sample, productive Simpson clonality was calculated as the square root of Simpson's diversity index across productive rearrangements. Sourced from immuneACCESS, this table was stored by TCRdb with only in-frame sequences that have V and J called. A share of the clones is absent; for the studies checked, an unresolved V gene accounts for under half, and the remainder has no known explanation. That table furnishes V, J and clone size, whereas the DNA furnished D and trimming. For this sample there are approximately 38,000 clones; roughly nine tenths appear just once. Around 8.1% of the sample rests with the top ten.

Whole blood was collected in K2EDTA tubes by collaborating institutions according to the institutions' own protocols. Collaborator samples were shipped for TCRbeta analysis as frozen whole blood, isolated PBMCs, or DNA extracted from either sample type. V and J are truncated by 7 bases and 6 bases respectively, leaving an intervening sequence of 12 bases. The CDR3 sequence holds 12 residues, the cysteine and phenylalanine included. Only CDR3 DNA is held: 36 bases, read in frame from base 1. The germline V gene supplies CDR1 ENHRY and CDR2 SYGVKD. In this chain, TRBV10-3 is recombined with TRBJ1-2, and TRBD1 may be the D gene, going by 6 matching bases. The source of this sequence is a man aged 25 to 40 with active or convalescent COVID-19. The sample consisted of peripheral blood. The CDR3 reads CAITGGGHGYTF. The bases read TGTGCCATCACCGGGGGGGGCCATGGCTACACCTTC.